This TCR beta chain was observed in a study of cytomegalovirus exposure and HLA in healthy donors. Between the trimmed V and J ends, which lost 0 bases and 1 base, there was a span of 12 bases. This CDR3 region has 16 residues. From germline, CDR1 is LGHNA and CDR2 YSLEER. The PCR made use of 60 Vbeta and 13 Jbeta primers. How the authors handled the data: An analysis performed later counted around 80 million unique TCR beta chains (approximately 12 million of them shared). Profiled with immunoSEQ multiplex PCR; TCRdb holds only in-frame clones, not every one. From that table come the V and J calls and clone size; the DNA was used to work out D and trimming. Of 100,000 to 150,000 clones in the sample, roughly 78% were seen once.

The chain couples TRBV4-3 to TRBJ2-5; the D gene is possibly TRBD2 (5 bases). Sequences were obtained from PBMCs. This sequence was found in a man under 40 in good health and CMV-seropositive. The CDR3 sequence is CASSQDISATQETQYF. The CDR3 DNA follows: TGCGCCAGCAGCCAAGATATTAGCGCAACCCAAGAGACCCAGTACTTC.